Listed here is a single T cell receptor beta chain. Libraries were prepared by immunoSEQ multiplex PCR; TCRdb keeps only in-frame clonotypes and omits some of them. The sample shows tens of thousands of clones, 88% of them seen only once. These data come from a study of OX40 agonist ivuxolimab in advanced cancers. This CDR3 has 15 amino acids. V was pared by 2 bases and J by 2 bases, with 10 bases between. Germline CDR1 and CDR2: MDHEN and SYDVKM. The material sequenced was CD4+ or CD8+ T cells sorted from blood, taken in a trial of the OX40 agonist ivuxolimab. The TCR originated in an adult with an advanced solid tumor such as melanoma, head and neck, liver or kidney cancer. V and J are TRBV28 and TRBJ2-1; D is unresolved. CDR3 sequence (DNA): TGTGCCAGCAGTTTACTCGGGCCGACCTACAATGAGCAGTTCTTC. It encodes CASSLLGPTYNEQFF.